Shown below are 15 T cell receptor beta chains from a single sample sequenced in a study of OX40 agonist ivuxolimab in advanced cancers. Library prep was done by the immunoSEQ multiplex PCR assay. TCRdb mirrors the immuneACCESS table, restricted to in-frame sequences. Some clones are absent from its copies; in checked studies, under half trace to an unresolved V gene, and the reason for the others is unknown. The sample contains about 21,000 clones, 75% to 85% of them found a single time. The top ten clones comprise about 18% of the sample. Source: CD4+ or CD8+ T cells sorted from blood, taken in a trial of the OX40 agonist ivuxolimab. The receptors were gathered from an adult with an advanced solid tumor such as melanoma, head and neck, liver or kidney cancer.

The chain employs TRBV2 and TRBJ2-7, with a possible D match to TRBD2 (5 bases). The germline V and J ends were trimmed by 6 bases and 7 bases, with 16 bases remaining between them. The CDR3 consists of 13 residues. Germline CDR1 and CDR2: SNHLY and FYNNEI. In DNA form, the CDR3 reads TGTGCCAGCAGACTAACCCAATCGGGGGAGCAGTACTTC. Translated, it gives CASRLTQSGEQYF.

CDR3 sequence (DNA): TGTGCCAGCAGCTTGGTGGCGGCGGGGGGGAGACGGGATACGCAGTATTTT. As protein: CASSLVAAGGRRDTQYF. V is TRBV5-6 and J is TRBJ2-3, with TRBD2 matching 9 bases. With V trimmed by 0 bases and J by 6 bases, 11 bases remained unmatched. This CDR3 is built from 17 residues. CDR1 is SGHDT and CDR2 is YYEEEE in the germline V gene.

This clone appeared a single time. This chain links TRBV6-1 with TRBJ2-7; 7 bases match TRBD2. Germline CDR1 and CDR2: MNHNS and SASEGT. CDR3 length: 12 residues. V lost 5 bases to trimming and J lost 6 bases; unmatched junction nucleotides: 4. As DNA, the CDR3 is TGTGCCAGCAGTACGGGGGGAAGCGAGCAGTACTTC. Translated, it gives CASSTGGSEQYF.

The chain combines TRBV5-6 with TRBJ2-1; either TRBD1 or TRBD2 may fit D (5 bases each). The CDR3 has 14 amino acids. V lost 4 bases, J lost 8 bases, and 16 bases lay in between. Germline V gene lookup returns CDR1 SGHDT and CDR2 YYEEEE. The chain's CDR3 is CASSPEGPWDEQFF. The CDR3 region has the DNA TGTGCCAGCAGCCCTGAGGGGCCTTGGGATGAGCAGTTCTTC.

The chain couples TRBV10-1 to TRBJ2-4; D might be TRBD1 or TRBD2, each matching 5 bases. CDR1 is WNHNN, CDR2 SYGVQD, per germline (reference sequence). This CDR3 comprises 13 residues. Trimming pared 5 bases from V and 9 bases from J, leaving 14 bases between. The CDR3 loop is CASSMDIEGIQYF. The CDR3 region has the DNA TGCGCCAGCAGTATGGACATTGAGGGCATTCAGTACTTC.

CDR3 region: CASSAGGSRMDYGYTF. CDR3 in DNA: TGTGCCAGCAGCGCCGGGGGGTCTCGGATGGACTATGGCTACACCTTC. The V gene is TRBV9, the J gene TRBJ1-2; TRBD1 is a possible D gene (5 bases). CDR3 length: 16 residues. The V gene lost 3 bases and the J gene lost 3 bases, with 18 bases spanning the gap. Looked up from germline, CDR1 is SGDLS and CDR2 is YYNGEE.

In its sample, this clone is medium-sized (0.01 to 0.1%). This sequence joins TRBV6-4 and TRBJ2-2; either TRBD1 or TRBD2 may supply D (6 bases each). Germline CDR1 is MRHNA and CDR2 is SNTAGT. The CDR3 totals 16 residues. Trimming took 2 bases from V and 3 from J, leaving 13 bases between them. The CDR3 nucleotides are TGTGCCAGCAGTGACCGGGCAGGGGAGGACACCGGGGAGCTGTTTTTT. The encoded protein is CASSDRAGEDTGELFF.

This chain joins TRBV6-5 and TRBJ2-3; D is ambiguous. Deletions cut 2 bases from V and 4 bases from J, with 13 bases between. The CDR3 is 15 amino acids. Germline V gives CDR1 MNHEY, CDR2 SVGAGI. The CDR3 nucleotides are TGTGCCAGCAGTTACGGCGCAGGAAGTTCAGATACGCAGTATTTT. This translates into CASSYGAGSSDTQYF.

V gene TRBV7-9 combines with J gene TRBJ2-1, with 10 nucleotides matching TRBD2. Germline CDR1 reads SEHNR; CDR2 reads FQNEAQ (reference sequence). CDR3 size: 15 residues. The ends lost 1 base at V and 3 bases at J; junction bases unmatched: 0. Here the CDR3 reads CASSLVAGGYNEQFF. The CDR3 bases are TGTGCCAGCAGCTTAGTAGCGGGGGGCTACAATGAGCAGTTCTTC.

The chain recombines TRBV12-5 with TRBJ1-5; D remains ambiguous. Germline values: CDR1 LGHNT, CDR2 FRNRAP. This CDR3 is built from 13 residues. Deletions cut 7 bases from V and 5 bases from J, with 12 bases between. The CDR3 here is CASAIGRDQPQHF. The CDR3 DNA follows: TGTGCTAGTGCCATTGGAAGGGATCAGCCCCAGCATTTT.

The chain employs TRBV7-8 and TRBJ2-2; D ambiguous. The V gene lost 4 bases and the J gene lost 2 bases, with 11 bases spanning the gap. Per the germline V gene, CDR1 is SGHVS and CDR2 is FQNEAQ. The CDR3 totals 15 residues. The chain's CDR3 is CASSSQTTNTGELFF. DNA of the CDR3: TGTGCCAGCAGCTCGCAAACGACCAACACCGGGGAGCTGTTTTTT.

This clone was detected only once. The identical CDR3 is also encoded by other nucleotide sequences in the sample. The chain employs TRBV9 and TRBJ2-3; 8 positions match TRBD1. The CDR3 has 15 residues. Germline V gives CDR1 SGDLS, CDR2 YYNGEE. V shed 0 bases, J shed 3 bases, and the junction held 3 bases outside the gene matches. The CDR3 nucleotides read TGTGCCAGCAGCGTAGGAGGACAGGGTACAGATACGCAGTATTTT. It translates to CASSVGGQGTDTQYF.

This clone was picked up a small number of times. This chain uses TRBV5-1 with TRBJ1-1; unclear D gene. The CDR3 loop spans 14 amino acids. Trimming cost V 0 bases and J 3 bases, with 9 bases left between them. Germline lookup yields CDR1 SGHRS and CDR2 YFSETQ. This CDR3 is CASSLAGSYTEAFF. The CDR3 bases are TGCGCCAGCAGCTTGGCAGGCAGCTACACTGAAGCTTTCTTT.

In its sample, this clone was seen a few times. The V call is TRBV6-1, the J call TRBJ1-3; 7 bases fit TRBD1. V gave up 4 bases and J gave up 2 bases; unmatched junction bases: 2. The CDR3 runs 14 residues. Germline values: CDR1 MNHNS, CDR2 SASEGT. CDR3 region: CASSVGTAGNTIYF. The CDR3 region has the DNA TGTGCCAGCAGTGTAGGGACAGCTGGAAACACCATATATTTT.

The chain's CDR3 is CASSILRGTENTEAFF. The CDR3 coding sequence is TGTGCCAGTAGTATATTGCGCGGGACAGAGAACACTGAAGCTTTCTTT. This rearrangement joins TRBV19 to TRBJ1-1, with TRBD1 matching 7 bases. With V trimmed by 2 bases and J by 1 base, 7 bases remained unmatched. This CDR3 has 16 residues. Germline lookup yields CDR1 LNHDA and CDR2 SQIVND (reference sequence).